The text below deals with one TCR beta chain. The antigen is undetermined. The germline V gene has CDR1 SGHRS and CDR2 YFSETQ. The CDR3 sequence is 16 residues long. Trimming cost V 0 bases and J 7 bases, with 20 bases left between them. TCRdb's table, derived via immunoSEQ multiplex PCR, lists solely in-frame clones and lacks some. The sample carries 110,000 or so clones, around 87% recorded once. This specimen belongs to a study of T cell responses to AZD1222 COVID-19 vaccine. Findings and limits, study-wide: Baseline serostatus was positive in only a handful of AZD1222 recipients. Spike as a whole was targeted by vaccine-associated CD4 TCRs, dominant at 160-218 and 743-854.

This chain joins TRBV5-1 and TRBJ2-7; D may match TRBD1 or TRBD2 (5 bases each). Source: peripheral blood, taken 28 days after the second AZD1222 dose. This TCR was recovered from an adult who received the AZD1222 COVID-19 vaccine. CDR3 bases: TGCGCCAGCAGCTTGGCCACGAGGGCAGGTGAGGGGGAGCAGTACTTC. It translates to CASSLATRAGEGEQYF.